This is a list of T cell receptor beta chains from one sample in a study of identical twins. TCRdb recomputed calls from the 5' RACE reads with MiXCR, one row per CDR3 protein. The repertoire holds around 490,000 distinct CDR3 sequences, with about a fifth as singletons. These data also formed part of another study, on yellow fever vaccine responses in identical twins.

The specimen sequenced was CD4+ T cells sorted from blood. All receptors derive from a woman between 18 and 29 years old in good health. Both conserved end residues are part of each CDR3. D genes are given only for firm matches. Some rows have no size entry. The others give once, few or many, or a class for an expanded clone.

NA TRBJ2-2 NA TRBV6-5 CASGFRVSNTGELFF TGTGCCAGCGGTTTCCGGGTATCGAACACCGGGGAGCTGTTTTTT
TRBD2 TRBJ2-1 many TRBV6-1 CASTWLAGNYEQFF TGTGCCAGCACATGGCTAGCGGGAAATTACGAGCAGTTCTTC
TRBD2 TRBJ2-1 NA TRBV7-9 CASSLGTSGSQFF TGTGCCAGCAGCCTAGGGACTAGCGGGTCGCAGTTCTTC
TRBD1 TRBJ1-1 few TRBV12-3/TRBV12-4 CASRARQGLYTEAFF TGTGCCAGCAGGGCCAGACAGGGCCTATACACTGAAGCTTTCTTT
NA TRBJ2-7 NA TRBV6-5 CASSYSAPSYEQYF TGTGCCAGCAGTTACTCAGCTCCCTCCTACGAGCAGTACTTC
NA TRBJ2-1 NA TRBV5-1 CASSINRSSYNEQFF TGCGCCAGCAGCATAAACAGGAGCTCCTACAATGAGCAGTTCTTC
NA TRBJ2-2 NA TRBV11-2 CASSLVFNPNPTGELFF TGTGCCAGCAGCCTCGTTTTTAACCCGAATCCCACCGGGGAGCTGTTTTTT
TRBD2 TRBJ2-1 NA TRBV4-1 CASSQGAASGRGEQFF TGCGCCAGCAGCCAAGGGGCGGCTAGCGGGAGGGGTGAGCAGTTCTTC
NA TRBJ2-6 NA TRBV10-3 CAISEWRGSGANVLTF TGTGCCATCAGTGAGTGGAGGGGCTCTGGGGCCAACGTCCTGACTTTC
NA TRBJ2-3 NA TRBV6-1 CASRRGSITDTQYF TGTGCCAGCAGGAGGGGCAGTATCACAGATACGCAGTATTTT
TRBD1 TRBJ2-6 NA TRBV27 CASSTIQGKAGANVLTF TGTGCCAGCAGTACTATACAGGGGAAGGCTGGGGCCAACGTCCTGACTTTC
TRBD2 TRBJ2-1 NA TRBV20-1 CSARLGLAGGMGSYNEQFF TGCAGTGCTAGATTGGGACTAGCGGGAGGGATGGGCTCCTACAATGAGCAGTTCTTC
NA TRBJ1-1 few TRBV5-4 CASSLDLGQGGRMNTEAFF TGTGCCAGCAGCTTGGATCTTGGCCAGGGAGGACGCATGAACACTGAAGCTTTCTTT
NA TRBJ2-1 NA TRBV5-1 CASSLDGTPNEQFF TGCGCCAGCAGCTTGGACGGGACGCCCAATGAGCAGTTCTTC
NA TRBJ2-5 NA TRBV11-3 CASSLVFGYQETQYF TGTGCCAGCAGCTTAGTTTTTGGGTACCAAGAGACCCAGTACTTC
NA TRBJ1-6 NA TRBV7-3 CASSLTPTGRDNSPLHF TGTGCCAGCAGCTTAACCCCCACGGGACGGGATAATTCACCCCTCCACTTT
TRBD2 TRBJ2-5 few TRBV5-1 CASSLNVYVAGEQETQYF TGCGCCAGCAGCTTGAACGTTTACGTAGCGGGAGAGCAAGAGACCCAGTACTTC
NA TRBJ2-2 many TRBV2 CASSETRNTGELFF TGTGCCAGCAGTGAAACTCGTAACACCGGGGAGCTGTTTTTT
NA TRBJ2-1 NA TRBV12-3/TRBV12-4 CASTDMSFSHEQFF TGTGCCAGCACCGACATGAGCTTCTCCCATGAGCAGTTCTTC
NA TRBJ2-1 few TRBV3-1 CASSQYGSLDNEQFF TGTGCCAGCAGCCAATATGGTAGCCTGGACAATGAGCAGTTCTTC
NA TRBJ2-7 many TRBV10-3 CAIKTGPYEQYF TGTGCCATCAAAACAGGTCCCTACGAGCAGTACTTC
TRBD2 TRBJ2-1 NA TRBV5-4 CASSLNQGTSGKNEQFF TGTGCCAGCAGCTTGAATCAAGGGACTAGCGGGAAGAATGAGCAGTTCTTC
NA TRBJ2-7 NA TRBV21-1 CASSKERARYEQYF TGTGCCAGCAGCAAAGAACGGGCACGCTACGAGCAGTACTTC
NA TRBJ2-3 few TRBV5-1 CASSSLLIRVADTQYF TGCGCCAGCAGCTCCCTCCTCATCCGGGTGGCAGATACGCAGTATTTT
NA TRBJ1-1 few TRBV27 CASSRISTEAFF TGTGCCAGCAGTCGGATAAGCACTGAAGCTTTCTTT
TRBD2 TRBJ2-3 few TRBV2 CASGREISGSPDTQYF TGTGCCAGCGGCCGGGAAATTAGCGGGTCCCCAGATACGCAGTATTTT
NA TRBJ2-3 NA TRBV12-3/TRBV12-4 CASSLAVLTDTQYF TGTGCCAGCAGTCTGGCGGTCCTCACAGATACGCAGTATTTT
TRBD1 TRBJ1-4 few TRBV5-6 CASSSSGTVTTNEKLFF TGTGCCAGCAGCTCCTCCGGGACAGTCACAACTAATGAAAAACTGTTTTTT
TRBD2 TRBJ2-5 NA TRBV3-1 CASRPGGGVRLTQYF TGTGCCAGCAGGCCTGGCGGGGGGGTCCGGCTGACCCAGTACTTC
NA TRBJ2-1 NA TRBV5-5 CASSLGSGEQREFF TGTGCCAGCAGCTTGGGTTCCGGGGAGCAGAGGGAGTTCTTC
TRBD1 TRBJ1-4 few TRBV6-1 CASKASGQGNEKLFF TGTGCCAGCAAGGCCTCGGGACAGGGGAATGAAAAACTGTTTTTT
NA TRBJ2-1 few TRBV5-1 CASSLGPGYYNEQFF TGCGCCAGCAGCTTGGGTCCAGGCTACTACAATGAGCAGTTCTTC
TRBD1 TRBJ1-2 few TRBV10-3 CAISSRTGTEGYTF TGTGCCATCAGTTCCCGGACAGGGACAGAGGGCTACACCTTC
NA TRBJ2-2 NA TRBV5-6 CASSPKGGMVTGELFF TGTGCCAGCAGCCCAAAAGGGGGTATGGTAACCGGGGAGCTGTTTTTT
TRBD2 TRBJ2-1 NA TRBV24-1 CATSDPGLAGTYNEQFF TGTGCCACCAGTGACCCGGGACTAGCGGGCACCTACAATGAGCAGTTCTTC
TRBD2 TRBJ2-1 few TRBV10-2 CASSEASGSPPFF TGCGCCAGCAGTGAAGCTAGCGGGAGCCCGCCGTTCTTC
TRBD1 TRBJ1-1 NA TRBV2 CARSRTGGNTEAFF TGTGCCAGATCTCGGACAGGTGGGAACACTGAAGCTTTCTTT
TRBD1 TRBJ2-1 NA TRBV5-5 CASSFRDRHHNEQFF TGTGCCAGCAGCTTTAGGGACAGACATCACAATGAGCAGTTCTTC
NA TRBJ2-3 few TRBV5-6 CASSLGGQGNTDTQYF TGTGCCAGCAGCTTGGGAGGGCAGGGGAACACAGATACGCAGTATTTT
NA TRBJ1-4 NA TRBV2 CATTATNEKLFF TGTGCCACGACAGCAACTAATGAAAAACTGTTTTTT
NA TRBJ1-4 NA TRBV27 CASSLRARMDEKLFF TGTGCCAGCAGTTTGCGGGCAAGGATGGATGAAAAACTGTTTTTT
TRBD2 TRBJ2-7 NA TRBV5-1 CASSVTSGTYEQYF TGCGCCAGCAGCGTAACTAGCGGGACCTACGAGCAGTACTTC
NA TRBJ1-1 NA TRBV7-6 CASSLVSNSYATMNTEAFF TGTGCCAGCAGCTTAGTATCGAACAGCTATGCAACTATGAACACTGAAGCTTTCTTT
NA TRBJ2-3 few TRBV20-1 CSATDTETSTDTQYF TGCAGTGCTACCGACACAGAAACTAGCACAGATACGCAGTATTTT
NA TRBJ2-5 NA TRBV24-1 CATSDGGAETQYF TGTGCCACCAGTGATGGGGGAGCGGAGACCCAGTACTTC
TRBD1 TRBJ2-4 NA TRBV20-1 CSASRDRGNIQYF TGCAGTGCTAGTAGGGACAGGGGAAACATTCAGTACTTC
NA TRBJ2-4 NA TRBV5-1 CASSPWVTAKNIQYF TGCGCCAGCAGCCCCTGGGTGACAGCCAAAAACATTCAGTACTTC
NA TRBJ2-1 NA TRBV10-3 CAISDFRTSTVAGNEQFF TGTGCCATCAGTGACTTTAGAACGTCTACAGTTGCCGGCAATGAGCAGTTCTTC
TRBD2 TRBJ2-4 NA TRBV12-3/TRBV12-4 CASSIASGKRNVDIQYF TGTGCCAGCAGTATTGCTAGCGGGAAGCGTAATGTAGACATTCAGTACTTC
TRBD1 TRBJ1-1 once TRBV29-1 CSATGVGDTEAFF TGCAGCGCGACAGGGGTTGGGGACACTGAAGCTTTCTTT
NA TRBJ2-1 few TRBV24-1 CATSDYLGGPDTNEQFF TGTGCCACCAGTGATTACCTTGGGGGGCCCGATACAAATGAGCAGTTCTTC
NA TRBJ2-7 few TRBV20-1 CSARAESGYEQYF TGCAGTGCTAGAGCCGAGTCGGGATACGAGCAGTACTTC